A selection of T cell receptor beta chains follows, all from one sample in a study of Ad26.COV2.S vaccination and SARS-CoV-2 variants. Some clones are missing from TCRdb's copy, which holds only in-frame ones; the method was immunoSEQ multiplex PCR. Of roughly 320,000 clones listed, around 84% were seen once; the top ten hold 1.5% to 2.5%. The material sequenced was peripheral blood, taken in a trial of Ad26.COV2.S vaccine versus placebo. The receptor source for this set is a person aged 18-60 years who received the Ad26.COV2.S COVID-19 vaccine or a placebo. Both conserved end residues are part of each CDR3. A D gene is named only where the DNA matches it firmly. Only some rows state a clone size, as once, few, many or a class for expanded clones.

CDR3 protein: CASSPSAYSYEQYF
CDR3 DNA: TGTGCCAGCAGCCCCAGCGCTTATAGCTACGAGCAGTACTTC
V gene: TRBV4-2
clone size: NA
J gene: TRBJ2-7
D gene: NA

CDR3 protein: CASTPTGWTEAFF
CDR3 DNA: TGTGCCAGCACCCCAACGGGATGGACTGAAGCTTTCTTT
V gene: TRBV7-9
clone size: NA
J gene: TRBJ1-1
D gene: NA

CDR3 protein: CASSGAEGSNYGYTF
CDR3 DNA: TGTGCCAGCAGCGGCGCCGAGGGCTCAAACTATGGCTACACCTTC
V gene: TRBV9
clone size: NA
J gene: TRBJ1-2
D gene: NA

CDR3 protein: CASSKRANTEAFF
CDR3 DNA: TGTGCCAGCAGCAAAAGGGCGAACACTGAAGCTTTCTTT
V gene: TRBV21-1
clone size: NA
J gene: TRBJ1-1
D gene: NA

CDR3 protein: CASSYSARGAIHEQFF
CDR3 DNA: TGTGCCAGCAGTTACTCCGCCAGGGGAGCGATTCATGAGCAGTTCTTC
V gene: TRBV6-5
clone size: NA
J gene: TRBJ2-1
D gene: NA

CDR3 protein: CASSRQTKETQYF
CDR3 DNA: TGTGCCAGCAGTCGACAGACCAAAGAGACCCAGTACTTC
V gene: TRBV6-5
clone size: NA
J gene: TRBJ2-5
D gene: NA

CDR3 protein: CASSLVGLAGQETQYF
CDR3 DNA: TGCGCCAGCAGCTTGGTCGGGCTAGCGGGGCAAGAGACCCAGTACTTC
V gene: TRBV5-1
clone size: NA
J gene: TRBJ2-5
D gene: TRBD2

CDR3 protein: CASSIQGGNTDTQYF
CDR3 DNA: TGTGCCAGTAGTATTCAGGGGGGAAACACAGATACGCAGTATTTT
V gene: TRBV19
clone size: NA
J gene: TRBJ2-3
D gene: NA

CDR3 protein: CASSLDTGDETQYF
CDR3 DNA: TGCGCCAGCAGCTTGGACACGGGGGATGAGACCCAGTACTTC
V gene: TRBV5-1
clone size: NA
J gene: TRBJ2-5
D gene: NA

CDR3 protein: CAWNTGKYSGNTIYF
CDR3 DNA: TGTGCCTGGAATACAGGGAAATACTCTGGAAACACCATATATTTT
V gene: TRBV30
clone size: NA
J gene: TRBJ1-3
D gene: NA

CDR3 protein: CASGTRDNSNQPQHF
CDR3 DNA: TGTGCCAGCGGAACCCGGGACAATAGCAATCAGCCCCAGCATTTT
V gene: TRBV19
clone size: NA
J gene: TRBJ1-5
D gene: NA

CDR3 protein: CAWSVTPLGSMPQHF
CDR3 DNA: TGTGCCTGGAGTGTAACCCCCCTCGGGTCGATGCCCCAGCATTTT
V gene: TRBV30
clone size: NA
J gene: TRBJ1-5
D gene: NA

CDR3 protein: CASSLVERQGDIQYF
CDR3 DNA: TGTGCCAGCAGCTTAGTGGAGCGGCAGGGGGACATTCAGTACTTC
V gene: TRBV7-9
clone size: NA
J gene: TRBJ2-4
D gene: TRBD1

CDR3 protein: CASSVEVGEQFF
CDR3 DNA: TGTGCCAGCAGCGTAGAAGTGGGCGAGCAGTTCTTC
V gene: TRBV9
clone size: once
J gene: TRBJ2-1
D gene: NA

CDR3 protein: CASSLVPRQGGVTFF
CDR3 DNA: TGTGCCAGCAGCTTAGTCCCTCGACAGGGGGGAGTAACTTTCTTT
V gene: TRBV11-2
clone size: many
J gene: TRBJ1-1
D gene: TRBD1

CDR3 protein: CATSGPGERWEKLFF
CDR3 DNA: TGTGCCACCAGCGGACCAGGGGAAAGGTGGGAAAAACTGTTTTTT
V gene: TRBV15
clone size: NA
J gene: TRBJ1-4
D gene: NA

CDR3 protein: CASSEAGSRGANVLTF
CDR3 DNA: TGTGCCAGCAGTGAAGCAGGGTCACGTGGGGCCAACGTCCTGACTTTC
V gene: TRBV2
clone size: NA
J gene: TRBJ2-6
D gene: NA

CDR3 protein: CASSLGPFLNQPQHF
CDR3 DNA: TGTGCCAGTAGTCTGGGACCCTTCCTCAATCAGCCCCAGCATTTT
V gene: TRBV19
clone size: NA
J gene: TRBJ1-5
D gene: NA

CDR3 protein: CASSSRRDEQFF
CDR3 DNA: TGTGCCAGCAGCTCCCGTAGGGATGAGCAGTTCTTC
V gene: TRBV7-2
clone size: NA
J gene: TRBJ2-1
D gene: NA

CDR3 protein: CASRPRDRGLGELFF
CDR3 DNA: TGTGCCAGCAGACCCCGGGACAGGGGATTAGGGGAGCTGTTTTTT
V gene: TRBV6-6
clone size: NA
J gene: TRBJ2-2
D gene: TRBD1

CDR3 protein: CASYQGGGTDTQYF
CDR3 DNA: TGTGCCAGCTATCAGGGCGGTGGTACAGATACGCAGTATTTT
V gene: TRBV18
clone size: NA
J gene: TRBJ2-3
D gene: NA

CDR3 protein: CASSYHRGRQETQYF
CDR3 DNA: TGTGCCAGCAGTTACCACCGGGGACGCCAAGAGACCCAGTACTTC
V gene: TRBV6-2/TRBV6-3
clone size: NA
J gene: TRBJ2-5
D gene: NA

CDR3 protein: CASSLLRNQPQHF
CDR3 DNA: TGTGCCAGCAGTTTATTGCGGAATCAGCCCCAGCATTTT
V gene: TRBV12-3/TRBV12-4
clone size: NA
J gene: TRBJ1-5
D gene: NA